This TCR beta chain was found in a study of blood T cell repertoires in COVID-19. It was during active infection that Seattle patients were enrolled and then longitudinally followed. The junction had 1 base not matched to a gene; V was cut back by 1 base and J by 0 bases. The CDR3 is 15 amino acids. CDR1 is MDHEN and CDR2 is SYDVKM in the germline V gene. Under the authors' procedure: Amplified reference gene primers provided the basis for estimating nucleated cell counts. Generated by immunoSEQ multiplex PCR, the TCRdb table keeps only in-frame clones and is missing some. From that table come the V and J calls and clone size; the DNA was used to work out D and trimming. The sample carries 250,000 or so clones, over 80% recorded once.

This clonotype was sampled from a man younger than 40 with COVID-19, enrolled during active disease. This chain uses TRBV28 with TRBJ2-5; TRBD1 matches 8 bases. Sequenced: peripheral blood. CDR3 loop: CASSLSGGNQETQYF. Written as DNA, the CDR3 is TGTGCCAGCAGTTTATCAGGGGGCAACCAAGAGACCCAGTACTTC. Full variable domain (outside the CDR3, taken from reference TRBV28 and TRBJ2-5): DVKVTQSSRYLVKRTGEKVFLECVQDMDHENMFWYRQDPGLGLRLIYFSYDVKMKEKGDIPEGYSVSREKKERFSLILESASTNQTSMYLCASSLSGGNQETQYFGPGTRLLVL.